The rows below give T cell receptor beta chains drawn from one sample of a study of T cell responses to AZD1222 COVID-19 vaccine. Assay used: immunoSEQ multiplex PCR; TCRdb lists only in-frame clones, some missing. The profile shows some 150,000 clones, 88% of them singletons. Sequenced material: peripheral blood, taken after recovery from COVID-19. These receptors were collected from an adult who had recovered from COVID-19. CDR3s include the opening cysteine and the closing phenylalanine or tryptophan. The order of the fields is clone size, V gene, CDR3 protein. Where a row states a size, it is once, few, many or the class of an expanded clone; other rows omit it.

clone size: NA; V gene: TRBV7-2; CDR3 protein: CASSLAGRVYEQYF
clone size: NA; V gene: TRBV28; CDR3 protein: CASSFRSTTTGELFF
clone size: NA; V gene: TRBV9; CDR3 protein: CASSDPDNSYNSPLHF
clone size: NA; V gene: TRBV29-1; CDR3 protein: CSVEEGSWSDTQYF
clone size: NA; V gene: TRBV5-4; CDR3 protein: CASSPAREPRGYTF
clone size: NA; V gene: TRBV28; CDR3 protein: CASSSERGRPYEQYF
clone size: NA; V gene: TRBV25-1; CDR3 protein: CASSDPSQGWTGELFF
clone size: NA; V gene: TRBV6-4; CDR3 protein: CASSRLAGSTGELFF
clone size: NA; V gene: TRBV6-2/TRBV6-3; CDR3 protein: CASSPRGTGSIPTSGYTF
clone size: once; V gene: TRBV29-1; CDR3 protein: CSAGQGAEAFF
clone size: NA; V gene: TRBV5-1; CDR3 protein: CASSLYSRTDTQYF
clone size: NA; V gene: TRBV5-1; CDR3 protein: CASSLGTVSYEQYF
clone size: NA; V gene: TRBV21-1; CDR3 protein: CASSLGLAGVNEQFF
clone size: NA; V gene: TRBV7-6; CDR3 protein: CASSLGQETQYF
clone size: NA; V gene: TRBV2; CDR3 protein: CASSVGGPNTGELFF
clone size: NA; V gene: TRBV27; CDR3 protein: CASSHGGPKNIQYF
clone size: NA; V gene: TRBV7-9; CDR3 protein: CASSFSQNTGELFF
clone size: NA; V gene: TRBV24-1; CDR3 protein: CATSDHLTSYNEQFF
clone size: NA; V gene: TRBV5-4; CDR3 protein: CASSLYTSVTDTQYF
clone size: NA; V gene: TRBV7-2; CDR3 protein: CASSLVSGTGELFF
clone size: NA; V gene: TRBV5-1; CDR3 protein: CASSPNPAGVTQYF
clone size: NA; V gene: TRBV14; CDR3 protein: CASSQALTGTEAFF
clone size: NA; V gene: TRBV28; CDR3 protein: CASSLSGSRLVRQFF
clone size: NA; V gene: TRBV6-5; CDR3 protein: CASRQGLVETQYF
clone size: NA; V gene: TRBV9; CDR3 protein: CASSVAGGVGSPLHF
clone size: NA; V gene: TRBV6-5; CDR3 protein: CASSPGQGETYEQYF
clone size: NA; V gene: TRBV27; CDR3 protein: CASSLTRLARSYEQYF